The present TCR beta chain was sequenced within a study of blood T cell repertoires in COVID-19. The data were produced by immunoSEQ multiplex PCR, yet TCRdb's version contains in-frame clones alone and is incomplete. Seen here are about 38,000 clones, about 89% observed once, and the top ten hold 20% to 30%. Germline CDR1 is SNHLY and CDR2 is FYNNEI. With 4 bases removed from V and 4 bases from J, the gap between germline ends came to 13 bases. The CDR3 length is 14 residues. Sequencing was carried out using peripheral blood. The V gene is TRBV2, the J gene TRBJ1-2, with no clear D. The clonotype comes from a man between 45 and 60 years old with active or convalescent COVID-19. This CDR3 is CASSGGGVGYGYTF. The CDR3 DNA reads TGTGCCAGCAGTGGCGGCGGGGTGGGCTATGGCTACACCTTC. The full variable domain, completed using reference TRBV2 and TRBJ1-2, is EPEVTQTPSHQVTQMGQEVILRCVPISNHLYFYWYRQILGQKVEFLVSFYNNEISEKSEIFDDQFSVERPDGSNFTLKIRSTKLEDSAMYFCASSGGGVGYGYTFGSGTRLTVV.